The rows below give T cell receptor beta chains drawn from one sample of a study of blood T cell repertoires in COVID-19. Profiling relied on immunoSEQ multiplex PCR, and the TCRdb table lists in-frame clones only, not all of them. The sample lists approximately 230,000 clones; more than 75% were seen once. The sample taken for sequencing was PBMCs or T cells enriched from blood (not recorded which). These receptors came from a middle-aged man who had recovered from COVID-19. Both conserved end residues are part of each CDR3. The D gene is left open where the match is weak. Clone size, where shown, is once, few, many, or a class for clones that have expanded.

13	TRBV14	TRBJ1-1	-	-	TGTGCCAGCAGCCAAGAGGGAGTCGCTGAAGCTTTCTTT	CASSQEGVAEAFF
13	TRBV10-3	TRBJ1-2	-	-	TGTGCCGTTACAGGGCACGTCAACTATGGCTACACCTTC	CAVTGHVNYGYTF
15	TRBV5-4	TRBJ1-2	-	-	TGTGCCAGCAGCTTCAATCTCGGGACAAACTATGGCTACACCTTC	CASSFNLGTNYGYTF
15	TRBV7-2	TRBJ2-5	-	TRBD2	TGTGCCAGCAGCTTAGAACTAGCGGGCGAAGAGACCCAGTACTTC	CASSLELAGEETQYF
13	TRBV28	TRBJ2-7	once	TRBD2	TGTGCCACCCGCCGGACTAGTCCGTACGAGCAGTACTTC	CATRRTSPYEQYF
14	TRBV27	TRBJ2-7	-	TRBD1	TGTGCCACTAGTGGACAGGGGGGATCCTACGAGCAGTACTTC	CATSGQGGSYEQYF
17	TRBV11-2	TRBJ1-6	-	-	TGTGCCAGCAGCTCCTGGGGCAGCCGGGCCAATAATTCACCCCTCCACTTT	CASSSWGSRANNSPLHF
16	TRBV5-1	TRBJ2-2	once	TRBD2	TGCGCCAGCAGCTTCCTAGCGGGGGGGAACACCGGGGAGCTGTTTTTT	CASSFLAGGNTGELFF
13	TRBV7-9	TRBJ2-7	-	-	TGTGCCAGCGGTCTAACGGTCGGGTACGAGCAGTACTTC	CASGLTVGYEQYF
12	TRBV30	TRBJ1-1	-	-	TGTGCCTGGAGTCAGGGTAGCGGTGAAGCTTTCTTT	CAWSQGSGEAFF
16	TRBV9	TRBJ1-6	-	-	TGTGCCAGCAGCGCTTATGTAGCGGCTTATAATTCACCCCTCCACTTT	CASSAYVAAYNSPLHF
15	TRBV7-8	TRBJ2-7	many	TRBD1	TGTGCCAGCAGCCTCTTTCAGGGGGCAAGCTACGAGCAGTACTTC	CASSLFQGASYEQYF
17	TRBV7-6	TRBJ2-6	-	TRBD1	TGTGCCAGGGGGGACAGGGGCGGCTCCTCTGGGGCCAACGTCCTGACTTTC	CARGDRGGSSGANVLTF
15	TRBV14	TRBJ1-2	-	TRBD1	TGTGCCAGCAGGGTCGGGACAGGGGGCGCGAGTGGCTACACCTTC	CASRVGTGGASGYTF
16	TRBV27	TRBJ2-1	-	TRBD2	TGTGCCAGCAGTTTCTCGGGACTAGCGGGAGGAGGCAAGCAGTTCTTC	CASSFSGLAGGGKQFF
13	TRBV30	TRBJ2-3	once	-	TGTGCCTGGAGCAGGGGCGCAGAAGATACGCAGTATTTT	CAWSRGAEDTQYF
15	TRBV6-2/TRBV6-3	TRBJ2-1	once	TRBD1	TGTGCCAGCAGTGGTTGGGACAGGGGGTTCAATGAGCAGTTCTTC	CASSGWDRGFNEQFF
16	TRBV5-1	TRBJ2-7	-	TRBD1	TGCGCCAGCAGCCCGCTACAGGGGCAGAGCTCCTACGAGCAGTACTTC	CASSPLQGQSSYEQYF
15	TRBV11-2	TRBJ2-6	-	-	TGTGCCAGCAGCTTATTGGCAGCTGGGGCCAACGTCCTGACTTTC	CASSLLAAGANVLTF
10	TRBV20-1	TRBJ2-7	once	-	TGCAGTGCTATAATCTACGAGCAGTACTTC	CSAIIYEQYF
11	TRBV6-5	TRBJ2-1	-	-	TGTGCCCGATTAGGGGGCAATGAGCAGTTCTTC	CARLGGNEQFF
15	TRBV24-1	TRBJ1-5	-	TRBD1	TGTGCCACCAGTGAGCCGGGACAGGGGTATCAGCCCCAGCATTTT	CATSEPGQGYQPQHF
13	TRBV18	TRBJ2-2	few	-	TGTGCCAGCTCACCGAGGAACACCGGGGAGCTGTTTTTT	CASSPRNTGELFF
15	TRBV4-2	TRBJ2-7	few	TRBD2	TGTGCCAGCAGCGGAATAGCGGGACCCCCCTACGAGCAGTACTTC	CASSGIAGPPYEQYF
15	TRBV23-1	TRBJ1-1	-	-	TGCGCCAGCAGTCAATCCGGGGGTATGGACACTGAAGCTTTCTTT	CASSQSGGMDTEAFF
12	TRBV19	TRBJ1-5	few	-	TGTGCCAGTAGTATGAGGGATCAGCCCCAGCATTTT	CASSMRDQPQHF
14	TRBV7-9	TRBJ2-7	-	TRBD1	TGTGCCAGCAGCAAGGGACAGTCAGCATACGAGCAGTACTTC	CASSKGQSAYEQYF